This T cell receptor (beta chain) appears in the sequencing data of a study of shared clonotypes between healthy human individuals. Study-level points and caveats: Only blood was sampled, and tissue TCR repertoires likely differ from blood ones.

With 0 bases removed from V and 3 bases from J, the gap between germline ends came to 11 bases. The CDR3 runs 15 residues. Germline V gives CDR1 MNHNS, CDR2 SASEGT. The unsorted PBMC replicate PCRs were performed with approximately 0.3 ug DNA, around 27,000 T cell genomes. Produced via immunoSEQ multiplex PCR; TCRdb's table is partial and in-frame only. The table includes roughly 500,000 clones, around 75% detected once. Approximately 100 million PBMCs per unsorted sample were used for genomic DNA. About this clone: Its matching antigen is unknown.

The source is a woman aged 40 to 50 in good health. Some clones in this sample may be carry-over from other donors' samples. The rearrangement joins TRBV6-1 to TRBJ1-1; D is unresolved. Sequencing input: PBMCs. The CDR3 region is CASSEAGPKHTEAFF. The CDR3 nucleotides are TGTGCCAGCAGTGAAGCAGGCCCCAAGCACACTGAAGCTTTCTTT.